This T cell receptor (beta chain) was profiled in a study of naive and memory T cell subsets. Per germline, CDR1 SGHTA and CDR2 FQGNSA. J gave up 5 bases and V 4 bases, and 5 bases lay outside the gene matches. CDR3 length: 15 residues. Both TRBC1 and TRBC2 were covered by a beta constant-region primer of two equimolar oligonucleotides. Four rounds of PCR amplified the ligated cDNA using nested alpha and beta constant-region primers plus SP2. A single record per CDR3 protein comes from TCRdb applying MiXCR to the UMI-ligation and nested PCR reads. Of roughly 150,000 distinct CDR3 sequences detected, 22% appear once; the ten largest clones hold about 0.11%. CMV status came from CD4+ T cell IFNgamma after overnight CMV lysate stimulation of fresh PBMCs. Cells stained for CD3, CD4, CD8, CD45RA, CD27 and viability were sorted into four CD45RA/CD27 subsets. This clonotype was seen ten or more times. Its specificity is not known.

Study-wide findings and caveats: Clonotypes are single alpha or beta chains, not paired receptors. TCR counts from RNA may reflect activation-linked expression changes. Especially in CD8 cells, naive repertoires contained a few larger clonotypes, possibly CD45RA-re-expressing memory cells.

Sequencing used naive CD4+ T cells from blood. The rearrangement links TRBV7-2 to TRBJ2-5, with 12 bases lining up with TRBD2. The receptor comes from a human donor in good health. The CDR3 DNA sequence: TGTGCCAGCAGCTCCCCTAGCGGGAGGGTGGAGACCCAGTACTTC. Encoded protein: CASSSPSGRVETQYF.